The source of this TCR beta chain is a study of a mutant IDH1 vaccine in newly diagnosed glioma. About the study: Eight vaccinations were given in weeks 1, 3, 5, 7, 11, 15, 19 and 23.

V lost 6 bases and J 0 bases, leaving 6 bases between the germline ends. The germline V gene has CDR1 MNHEY and CDR2 SVGAGI. The CDR3 covers 13 residues. The assay was immunoSEQ multiplex PCR, and TCRdb's table has in-frame clones only and misses some. Altogether over 55,000 clones are present, 81% being singletons, with the ten largest covering about 8.8%. The time point was: week 23, last vaccination. Vaccinated patients received 300 ug of mutant IDH1 20-mer peptide per dose, with topical imiquimod. Remarks on this clone: The antigen remains undetermined.

Study-wide points: Top peripheral T cell clonotype shifts appeared unrelated to pseudoprogression.

This material consisted of PBMCs, taken from a glioma patient whose treatment included an IDH1 peptide vaccine. The receptor was derived from a woman between 40 and 50 years old with glioma. Some clones in this sample may be carry-over from other donors' samples. The chain uses TRBV6-5 and TRBJ1-3, with a weak D call TRBD1 (5 bases). DNA for the CDR3: TGTGCCAGCAGACAGGACTCTGGAAACACCATATATTTT. It yields the protein CASRQDSGNTIYF.